The 13 T cell receptor beta chains in this list originate from one sample, sequenced in a study of blood T cell repertoires in COVID-19. Generated by immunoSEQ multiplex PCR, the TCRdb table keeps only in-frame clones and is missing some. This sample has 400,000 or so clones, with roughly 89% found just once. Sequenced: peripheral blood. The receptors shown here come from a man aged 18 to 30 with COVID-19, enrolled during active disease.

This chain links TRBV12-3 or TRBV12-4 with TRBJ1-2; TRBD1 matches 7 bases. Trimming took 5 bases from V and 6 from J; bases not matched to a gene: 6. CDR3 length: 13 amino acids. CDR3: CASSLWTGDGYTF. The CDR3, as DNA: TGTGCCAGCAGTCTCTGGACAGGAGATGGCTACACCTTC.

The V call is TRBV5-6, the J call TRBJ1-6, with a possible D match to TRBD1 (6 bases). Germline CDR1 reads SGHDT; CDR2 reads YYEEEE. The CDR3 has 16 amino acids. Trimming removed 4 bases from V and 6 bases from J, with 17 bases in between. This CDR3 reads CASSLTGHDGNSPLHF. The DNA of the CDR3 is TGTGCCAGCAGCCTGACAGGCCATGACGGTAATTCACCCCTCCACTTT.

The sample holds a few counts of this clone. The rearrangement links TRBV5-4 to TRBJ2-5, with D hard to call. The CDR3 has 15 residues. Germline CDR1 and CDR2: SGHNT and YYREEE (reference sequence). Trimming left V 0 bases short and J 1 base short, with 10 bases between. The CDR3 nucleotides are TGTGCCAGCAGCTTGGCCGTGGCCAGCCAAGAGACCCAGTACTTC. It is translated as CASSLAVASQETQYF.

The V and J genes are TRBV7-2 and TRBJ2-5, with 9 bases lining up with TRBD1. This CDR3 has 14 amino acids. V shed 5 bases, J shed 5 bases, and the junction held 6 bases outside the gene matches. Germline loops: CDR1 SGHTA, CDR2 FQGNSA. CDR3 DNA sequence: TGTGCCAGCAGCCTCCAGACAGGGGGTGAGACCCAGTACTTC. Translating gives CASSLQTGGETQYF.

This clone was seen just once. This chain connects TRBV21-1 to TRBJ2-7; TRBD1 is the table's D call, not checked against the DNA. TRBV21-1 represents a pseudogene. This CDR3 has 15 residues. The CDR3 loop is CASRPKGDNPYEQYF. In DNA form, the CDR3 reads TGTGCCAGCAGGCCAAAGGGGGACAATCCCTACGAGCAGTACTTC.

The chain combines TRBV7-8 with TRBJ2-1; a weak D match, TRBD2 (6 bases). CDR3 length equals 16 residues. Germline V gene sequence: CDR1 SGHVS, CDR2 FQNEAQ. The germline V and J ends were trimmed by 5 bases and 2 bases, with 16 bases remaining between them. The CDR3 sequence: CASSQWGERTYNEQFF. The CDR3, as DNA: TGTGCCAGCAGCCAGTGGGGGGAGAGGACCTACAATGAGCAGTTCTTC. The whole variable domain, filled in from reference TRBV7-8 and TRBJ2-1, reads GAGVSQSPRYKVAKRGQDVALRCDPISGHVSLFWYQQALGQGPEFLTYFQNEAQLDKSGLPSDRFFAERPEGSVSTLKIQRTQQEDSAVYLCASSQWGERTYNEQFFGPGTRLTVL.

This clone was seen a few times. Mismatch with germline at one junction end may stem from a read error. The chain is built from TRBV2 and TRBJ2-7; D might be TRBD1 (5 bases). This CDR3 is built from 12 residues. The germline V gene encodes CDR1 SNHLY and CDR2 FYNNEI. The CDR3 region is CAGSRAVTEQYF. The CDR3 nucleotides read TGTGCCGGCAGCAGGGCAGTCACCGAGCAGTACTTC.

Here the CDR3 reads CASSHYLAVFFWEQYF. The CDR3 nucleotides are TGCGCCAGCAGCCACTATCTAGCGGTTTTTTTCTGGGAGCAGTACTTC. This chain joins TRBV4-1 and TRBJ2-7, with 7 bases that match TRBD2. Unmatched junction bases numbered 15, after V lost 3 bases and J lost 7 bases. CDR1 MGHRA and CDR2 YSYEKL come from the germline V gene. The CDR3 consists of 16 residues.

This chain connects TRBV2 to TRBJ1-4, with unresolved D. Per germline, CDR1 SNHLY and CDR2 FYNNEI. The CDR3 has 16 residues. The V and J ends lost 1 base and 5 bases respectively, with 14 bases between them. DNA for the CDR3: TGTGCCAGCAGTGAAGGGGTCGGGAGGGAGAATGAAAAACTGTTTTTT. Translated: CASSEGVGRENEKLFF.

This clone was seen a handful of times. CDR3 bases: TGTGCCAGCTCCTCGGAGCCGCGGGGCCAGCCCCAGCATTTT. It specifies CASSSEPRGQPQHF. The chain joins TRBV18 to TRBJ1-5, with a tentative D call TRBD1 (5 bases). V was trimmed by 6 bases and J by 7 bases, leaving 16 bases between them. The germline gives CDR1 KGHSH, CDR2 LQKENI. This CDR3 region has 14 residues.

The genes are TRBV4-1 and TRBJ2-3; no reliable D call. The length of the CDR3 is 15 residues. V was pared by 0 bases and J by 1 base, with 8 bases between. CDR1 MGHRA and CDR2 YSYEKL come from the germline V gene. In nucleotides, the CDR3 is TGCGCCAGCAGCCAAGATACGGCGGGCACAGATACGCAGTATTTT. It translates to CASSQDTAGTDTQYF.

The rearrangement uses TRBV2 and TRBJ1-4; tentative D call: TRBD1 (5 bases). Germline V gene lookup returns CDR1 SNHLY and CDR2 FYNNEI. The CDR3 totals 16 residues. Deletions cut 4 bases from V and 0 bases from J, with 12 bases between. The CDR3 region has the DNA TGTGCCAGCAGTGCCAGGGTTCCGACAACTAATGAAAAACTGTTTTTT. Translated: CASSARVPTTNEKLFF.

The V gene is TRBV4-2, the J gene TRBJ2-3, with D tentatively TRBD2 (6 bases). V gave up 0 bases and J gave up 6 bases, with 19 bases separating them. The CDR3 is 17 residues long. CDR1 and CDR2 from the germline V gene are LGHNA and YNFKEQ. The CDR3 DNA reads TGTGCCAGCAGCCAAGATCAGGTCGGGAGTGGAGTTGATACGCAGTATTTT. As protein: CASSQDQVGSGVDTQYF.